Listed below are T cell receptor beta chains from one sample, sequenced in a study of human T cells and chemical hapten exposure. One entry per CDR3 protein results from TCRdb running MiXCR on the RACE reads. Of roughly 200,000 distinct CDR3 sequences listed, more than 20% are singletons. Sequenced material: whole blood, taken in connection with sensitization to the hapten diphenylcyclopropenone (DPC). Source of these receptors: a middle-aged woman with alopecia areata. Some clones in this sample may be carry-over from other donors' samples. Both conserved end residues are part of each CDR3.

TRBJ1-6,TRBV28,CASSANGGYSPLHF
TRBJ2-7,TRBV7-2,CASSRDRALNEQYF
TRBJ1-6,TRBV7-2,CASSLAQGGVNSPLHF
TRBJ2-3,TRBV29-1,CSVSDGTDTQYF
TRBJ2-7,TRBV7-2,CASSLREGDEQYF
TRBJ1-3,TRBV15,CATSRDTGNTIYF
TRBJ1-1,TRBV29-1,CSVMTGMNTEAFF
TRBJ2-1,TRBV10-3,CAISKTGLSEANEQFF
TRBJ1-1,TRBV29-1,CSVEGPEAFF
TRBJ2-7,TRBV4-3,CASSQAGDVLYEQYF
TRBJ2-1,TRBV3-1,CASSQRLAGTTYNEQFF
TRBJ1-1,TRBV15,CATSRVGRDTEAFF
TRBJ1-2,TRBV29-1,CSVAGDSSHGYTF
TRBJ1-2,TRBV7-9,CASSSQGPNYGYTF
TRBJ2-5,TRBV4-2,CASSQFGTQETQYF
TRBJ2-3,TRBV11-2,CASSLGSSGILIQGDTQYF
TRBJ1-5,TRBV21-1,CASSQGQPQHF
TRBJ2-3,TRBV7-3,CASSFSSTDTQYF
TRBJ2-3,TRBV10-3,CAISMEGDTQYF
TRBJ2-2,TRBV7-2,CASSNHRVLNTGELFF
TRBJ1-5,TRBV4-3,CASSQDGTVSQPQHF
TRBJ2-6,TRBV7-3,CASSFGTGRGANVLTF
TRBJ2-3,TRBV4-1,CASSQVPQRELNTDTQYF
TRBJ2-3,TRBV29-1,CSVDLGSRADTQYF
TRBJ1-2,TRBV7-6,CASSSQGGSYGYTF
TRBJ2-7,TRBV3-1,CASSPRERDRAEQYF
TRBJ1-2,TRBV29-1,CSVEVMGDYGYTF
TRBJ2-7,TRBV4-3,CASSQDRGRVSYEQYF
TRBJ2-7,TRBV4-2,CASSQDLPQLYEQYF
TRBJ1-2,TRBV12-3/TRBV12-4,CASSRLRIGYTF
TRBJ2-3,TRBV20-1,CSARLSTSTDTQYF
TRBJ2-7,TRBV6-1,CASSRPYEQYF
TRBJ1-2,TRBV29-1,CSVAESEGYGYTF
TRBJ2-1,TRBV5-1,CASSSGTGYNEQFF
TRBJ1-2,TRBV29-1,CSVAGAGQSNYGYTF
TRBJ2-7,TRBV29-1,CSVGASTGIYEQYF
TRBJ2-1,TRBV14,CASSQMGQGNEQFF
TRBJ2-3,TRBV7-2,CASSFRTGGADMQYF
TRBJ2-5,TRBV20-1,CSARKTSGEQYF
TRBJ2-7,TRBV6-5,CASRDDRTAYEQYF
TRBJ1-6,TRBV9,CASSAGGGQGRNSPLHF
TRBJ2-7,TRBV20-1,CSASGSTSGSNEQYF
TRBJ1-1,TRBV29-1,CSARTRDLNTEAFF
TRBJ1-6,TRBV12-5,CARPGTSCSPLHF
TRBJ2-2,TRBV12-3/TRBV12-4,CASRARQANTGELFF
TRBJ2-1,TRBV21-1,CASSKAPREGLISYNEQFF
TRBJ1-5,TRBV20-1,CSAPYGGTGNQPQHF
TRBJ1-2,TRBV6-5,CASSLTGGAGGYTF
TRBJ2-3,TRBV28,CATSGPGTDTQYF
TRBJ2-3,TRBV6-6,CAGGSTDTQYF
TRBJ2-2,TRBV9,CASSARQGARAGELFF
TRBJ1-4,TRBV27,CASSLHLGEKLFF
TRBJ2-1,TRBV7-9,CASSGGQGPYNEQFF
TRBJ2-7,TRBV6-2/TRBV6-3,CASTGPGQYYEQYF
TRBJ1-5,TRBV18,CASSPPDRAYQPQHF
TRBJ1-2,TRBV7-8,CASSSGANYGYTF
TRBJ2-3,TRBV29-1,CSVATGMVTDTQYF